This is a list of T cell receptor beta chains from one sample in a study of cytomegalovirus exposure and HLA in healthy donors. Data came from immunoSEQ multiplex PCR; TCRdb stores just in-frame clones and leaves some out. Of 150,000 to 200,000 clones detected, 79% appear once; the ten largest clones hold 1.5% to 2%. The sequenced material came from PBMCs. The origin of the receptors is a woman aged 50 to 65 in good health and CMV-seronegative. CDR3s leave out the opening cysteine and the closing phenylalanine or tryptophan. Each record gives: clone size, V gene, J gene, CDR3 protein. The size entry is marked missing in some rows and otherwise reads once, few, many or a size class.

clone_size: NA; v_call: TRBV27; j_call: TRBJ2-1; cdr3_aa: ASRILGLGGGSGNEQF
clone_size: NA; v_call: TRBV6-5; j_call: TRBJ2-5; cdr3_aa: ASMYGGGGLETQY
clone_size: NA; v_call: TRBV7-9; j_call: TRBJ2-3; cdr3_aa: ASSPPSGLSTDTQY
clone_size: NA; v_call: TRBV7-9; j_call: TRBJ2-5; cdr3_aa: ASSFQTGGKGETQY
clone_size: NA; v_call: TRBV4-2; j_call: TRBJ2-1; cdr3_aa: ASSQDRGGLSGEQF
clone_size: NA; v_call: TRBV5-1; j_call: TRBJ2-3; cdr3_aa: ASSFGAGVADTQY
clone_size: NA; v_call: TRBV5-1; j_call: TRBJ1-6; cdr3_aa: ASSRDKVDSPLH
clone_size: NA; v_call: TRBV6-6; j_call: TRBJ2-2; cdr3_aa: ASSDPRGQTGELF
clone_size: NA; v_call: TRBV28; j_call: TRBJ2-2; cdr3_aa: ARGGGAFNTGELF
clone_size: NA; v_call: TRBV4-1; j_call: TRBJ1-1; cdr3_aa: ASSQEGRGRRIAEAF
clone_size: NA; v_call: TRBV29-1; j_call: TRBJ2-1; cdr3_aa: SAGGLIGGEQF
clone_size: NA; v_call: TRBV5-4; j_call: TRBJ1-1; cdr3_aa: ASSAPPQGTEAF
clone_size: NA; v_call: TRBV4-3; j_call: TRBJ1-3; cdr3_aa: ASSQVSGVGNTIY
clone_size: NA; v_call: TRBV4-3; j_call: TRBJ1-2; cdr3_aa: ASSQKGPGGGSYGYT
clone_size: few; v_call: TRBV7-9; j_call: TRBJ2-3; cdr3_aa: AVASFLTDTQY
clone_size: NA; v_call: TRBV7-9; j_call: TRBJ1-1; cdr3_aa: ASSLDWLSLNTEAF